The 19 T cell receptor beta chains given below trace back to one sample, sequenced in a study of blood T cells in healthy people across ages. Next came a second PCR, run for about 7 to 12 cycles, which used a sample-barcoded 5' primer along with a J-beta primer mix. Using its own MiXCR run on the 5' RACE reads, TCRdb lists one record per CDR3 protein. The data contain 550,000 to 700,000 distinct CDR3 sequences, 27% of them singletons. The sample consisted of blood. These receptors were collected from a woman aged 65 to 85 in good health.

The CDR3 is CATSESGQNYGYTF. CDR3 nucleotide sequence: TGTGCCACCAGTGAATCGGGACAAAACTATGGCTACACCTTC. The rearrangement joins TRBV24-1 to TRBJ1-2; TRBD1 is a possible D gene (6 bases). CDR1 is KGHDR and CDR2 is SFDVKD in the germline V gene. The CDR3 is 14 amino acids. The V gene lost 4 bases and the J gene lost 2 bases, with 10 bases spanning the gap.

The rearrangement uses TRBV5-1 and TRBJ2-1; 8 nucleotides align to TRBD2. The CDR3 covers 16 residues. Per germline, CDR1 SGHRS and CDR2 YFSETQ. J gave up 8 bases and V 1 base, and 11 bases lay outside the gene matches. For the CDR3, the DNA is TGCGCCAGCAGCTTGTCGCCGGGACTAGGATCCGATGAGCAGTTCTTC. Translating it yields CASSLSPGLGSDEQFF.

This clonotype was seen a handful of times. The chain uses TRBV3-1 and TRBJ2-2, with D tentatively TRBD1 or TRBD2 (6 bases each). CDR1 and CDR2 from the germline V gene are LGHDT and YNNKEL (reference sequence). The length of the CDR3 is 15 residues. Trimming removed 4 bases from V and 4 bases from J, with 13 bases in between. CDR3 DNA: TGTGCCAGCAGCCGTGGGGGGCAGAGCACCGGGGAGCTGTTTTTT. Translation: CASSRGGQSTGELFF.

In the case of this clonotype: A clone one base away is much larger, so this may be a read error. In DNA, the CDR3 is TGTGCCATCGCCCCGACAGTGAGCTCCTACAATGAGCGGTTCTTC. Translation gives CAIAPTVSSYNERFF. This rearrangement joins TRBV10-3 to TRBJ2-1, with D possibly matching TRBD1 (5 bases). The length of the CDR3 is 15 residues. Germline V gene sequence: CDR1 ENHRY, CDR2 SYGVKD.

This clonotype was seen a handful of times. The rearrangement links TRBV9 to TRBJ1-5; no clear D. Trimming pared 0 bases from V and 5 bases from J, leaving 12 bases between. CDR3 length: 15 amino acids. Germline lookup yields CDR1 SGDLS and CDR2 YYNGEE. Here the CDR3 DNA reads TGTGCCAGCAGCGTAGGGTTGCAGCCTTATCAGCCCCAGCATTTT. Its protein is CASSVGLQPYQPQHF.

The chain joins TRBV24-1 to TRBJ1-2, with D hard to call. The V and J ends lost 6 bases and 8 bases respectively, with 12 bases between them. The CDR3 sequence is 12 residues long. The germline gives CDR1 KGHDR, CDR2 SFDVKD. The CDR3 sequence: CATSQAGEGYTF. The CDR3 DNA sequence: TGTGCCACCAGTCAGGCAGGCGAGGGCTACACCTTC.

This clonotype came up a few times. The V call is TRBV5-1, the J call TRBJ1-1; D unresolved. CDR1 and CDR2 (germline): SGHRS, YFSETQ. The ends were cut back, 0 bases at V and 6 bases at J, with 12 bases in the middle. There are 14 residues in the CDR3. The CDR3 reads CASSLDSRRAEAFF. In nucleotides, the CDR3 is TGCGCCAGCAGCTTGGACTCAAGGCGCGCTGAAGCTTTCTTT.

The V and J genes are TRBV20-1 and TRBJ2-7; 7 bases line up with TRBD1. Germline V lookup: CDR1 DFQATT, CDR2 SNEGSKA (reference sequence). J lost 0 bases, V lost 4 bases, and 9 bases had no gene match. The CDR3 loop spans 15 amino acids. The CDR3 sequence: CSANLQGRSSYEQYF. The CDR3 nucleotides are TGCAGTGCTAATCTACAGGGGCGAAGCTCCTACGAGCAGTACTTC.

This clonotype was counted only a few times. This chain uses TRBV7-2 with TRBJ1-5, with unresolved D. There are 13 residues in the CDR3. V was cut by 2 bases and J by 3 bases, with 5 bases left in between. Looked up from germline, CDR1 is SGHTA and CDR2 is FQGNSA. The CDR3 bases are TGTGCCAGCAGCTTATCCCTCAATCAGCCCCAGCATTTT. Translation: CASSLSLNQPQHF. Looking up the rest from reference TRBV7-2 and TRBJ1-5 gives the full variable domain: GAGVSQSPSNKVTEKGKDVELRCDPISGHTALYWYRQSLGQGLEFLIYFQGNSAPDKSGLPSDRFSAERTGGSVSTLTIQRTQQEDSAVYLCASSLSLNQPQHFGDGTRLSIL.

The genes are TRBV20-1 and TRBJ2-1, with TRBD2 identical over 8 bases. CDR1 and CDR2 from the germline V gene are DFQATT and SNEGSKA (reference sequence). V shed 5 bases and J 2 bases; nucleotides not matched to a gene: 8. The CDR3 length is 15 residues. The CDR3 sequence is CSAVAGGTPYNEQFF. CDR3 coding DNA: TGCAGTGCTGTTGCGGGGGGAACGCCCTACAATGAGCAGTTCTTC.

In regard to this clonotype: A much larger clone lies one base from this, so it may be a read error. The rearrangement uses TRBV4-2 and TRBJ2-3; D might be TRBD1 (5 bases). The CDR3 totals 14 residues. CDR1 is LGHNA, CDR2 YNFKEQ, per germline. The ends were cut back, 3 bases at V and 1 base at J, with 8 bases in the middle. As DNA, the CDR3 is TGTGCCAGCAGCCACCTACAGGGCACAGATACGCAGTATTTT. Residues: CASSHLQGTDTQYF.

CDR3 nucleotide sequence: TGTGCCAGCAGTACTCAGGAGAACACTGAAGCTTTCTTT. It specifies CASSTQENTEAFF. The chain has TRBV6-2 or TRBV6-3 and TRBJ1-1; D ambiguous. V was pared by 5 bases and J by 1 base, with 8 bases between. The CDR3 consists of 13 residues. Germline V lookup: CDR1 MNHEY, CDR2 SVGEGT.

This clonotype showed up just a few times. V is TRBV12-2 and J is TRBJ2-1; TRBD2 was called by the table and not checked on the DNA. TRBV12-2 is a pseudogene segment. This CDR3 is built from 17 residues. The CDR3 bases are TGTGCAAGTCGCTCGGCCTTCCCGGGACTTCTATCTAGGGAGCAGTTCTTC. Encoded protein: CASRSAFPGLLSREQFF.

This clonotype came up a few times. The chain carries TRBV18 and TRBJ1-4; TRBD1 matches at 7 bases. V lost 3 bases and J lost 8; bases outside the gene matches: 6. The germline V gene has CDR1 KGHSH and CDR2 LQKENI. The CDR3 loop spans 14 amino acids. CDR3 coding DNA: TGTGCCAGCTCACCGACAGGGTTCGGCGAAAAACTGTTTTTT. Residues: CASSPTGFGEKLFF.

This clonotype was detected only a few times. The V call is TRBV20-1, the J call TRBJ2-5; 8 nucleotides match TRBD2. V was clipped by 0 bases and J by 0 bases; unmatched bases: 3. CDR1 is DFQATT and CDR2 is SNEGSKA in the germline V gene (reference sequence). This CDR3 comprises 15 residues. The CDR3 region is CSARDPAGDQETQYF. CDR3 DNA sequence: TGCAGTGCTAGAGATCCAGCGGGGGACCAAGAGACCCAGTACTTC.

This clonotype was picked up a small number of times. The gene calls are TRBV3-1 and TRBJ1-4; 9 bases fit TRBD1. J lost 7 bases, V lost 0 bases, and 6 bases had no gene match. This CDR3 region has 16 residues. Germline V gene sequence: CDR1 LGHDT, CDR2 YNNKEL (reference sequence). The CDR3 bases are TGTGCCAGCAGCCAAGAACGGACAGGGGTGGCTGAAAAACTGTTTTTT. Its translation: CASSQERTGVAEKLFF.

The rearrangement joins TRBV25-1 to TRBJ1-2; no reliable D call. There are 11 residues in the CDR3. Trimming pared 8 bases from V and 1 base from J, leaving 5 bases between. Germline V gives CDR1 MGHDK, CDR2 SYGVNS. CDR3 in amino acids: CASQDNYGYTF. CDR3 DNA sequence: TGTGCCAGCCAAGATAACTATGGCTACACCTTC.

This clonotype has a handful of counts. The chain is built from TRBV20-1 and TRBJ2-5, with D perhaps given as TRBD1 or TRBD2 (7 bases each). The germline V gene encodes CDR1 DFQATT and CDR2 SNEGSKA (reference sequence). The CDR3 has 14 residues. The V end was cut by 0 bases, the J end by 4 bases, with 12 bases between. CDR3 region: CSAREGGGRETQYF. The CDR3 DNA reads as TGCAGTGCTAGAGAGGGAGGGGGCCGAGAGACCCAGTACTTC.

This rearrangement joins TRBV28 to TRBJ2-5, with 10 bases fitting TRBD2. The J call could be wrong; TRBJ2-1 is a better fit for the DNA end. Per germline, CDR1 MDHEN and CDR2 SYDVKM. The CDR3 consists of 14 residues. The CDR3: CASNLAGDYNEQFF. The CDR3 nucleotides read TGTGCCAGCAATCTAGCGGGGGATTACAATGAGCAGTTCTTC.